This T cell receptor beta chain was observed in a study of blood T cells in healthy people across ages. Regarding the study as a whole: Age showed a roughly linear inverse relationship with TCR beta diversity per million T cells.

Points on this clonotype: Its antigen is undetermined.

The authors ran a second PCR of 7 to 11 cycles using a sample-barcoded 5' primer and a J-beta primer mix. TCRdb re-called the 5' RACE reads through MiXCR, storing one row per CDR3 protein. The table lists around 1,800,000 distinct CDR3 sequences, around 42% of them singletons. This CDR3 has 13 amino acids. V was pared by 7 bases and J by 3 bases, with 11 bases between. The germline V gene encodes CDR1 MNHEY and CDR2 SVGAGI. The sequence came from a human donor in good health. This chain connects TRBV6-5 to TRBJ2-3; unclear D gene. Sequencing input: blood. The CDR3 DNA reads as TGTGCCAGCAAGCATCAGGAGACAGATACGCAGTATTTT. Its translation is CASKHQETDTQYF.